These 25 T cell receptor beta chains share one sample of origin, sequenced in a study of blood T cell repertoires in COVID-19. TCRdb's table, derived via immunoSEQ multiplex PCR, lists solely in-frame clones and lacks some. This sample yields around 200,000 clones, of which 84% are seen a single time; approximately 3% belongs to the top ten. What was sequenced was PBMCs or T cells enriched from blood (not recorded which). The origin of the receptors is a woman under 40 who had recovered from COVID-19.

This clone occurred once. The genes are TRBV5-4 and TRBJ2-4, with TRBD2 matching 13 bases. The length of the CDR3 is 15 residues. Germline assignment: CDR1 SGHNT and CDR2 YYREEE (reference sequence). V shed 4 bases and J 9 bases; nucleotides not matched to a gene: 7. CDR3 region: CASSIDRLAGGIQYF. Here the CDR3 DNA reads TGTGCCAGCAGCATAGACCGACTAGCGGGGGGCATTCAGTACTTC.

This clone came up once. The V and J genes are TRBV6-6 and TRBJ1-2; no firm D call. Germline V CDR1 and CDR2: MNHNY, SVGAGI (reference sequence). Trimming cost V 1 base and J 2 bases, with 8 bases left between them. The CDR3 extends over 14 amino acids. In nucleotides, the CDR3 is TGTGCCAGCAGTTACTTAGCGCAGAACTATGGCTACACCTTC. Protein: CASSYLAQNYGYTF.

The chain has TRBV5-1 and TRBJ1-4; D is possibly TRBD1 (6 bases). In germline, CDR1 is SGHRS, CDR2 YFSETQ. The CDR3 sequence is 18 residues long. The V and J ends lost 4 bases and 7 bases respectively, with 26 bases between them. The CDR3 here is CASSPRGGGPAGPEKLFF. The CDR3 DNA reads TGCGCCAGCAGCCCTCGCGGGGGGGGCCCAGCAGGGCCTGAAAAACTGTTTTTT. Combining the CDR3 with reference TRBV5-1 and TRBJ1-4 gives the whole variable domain KAGVTQTPRYLIKTRGQQVTLSCSPISGHRSVSWYQQTPGQGLQFLFEYFSETQRNKGNFPGRFSGRQFSNSRSEMNVSTLELGDSALYLCASSPRGGGPAGPEKLFFGSGTQLSVL.

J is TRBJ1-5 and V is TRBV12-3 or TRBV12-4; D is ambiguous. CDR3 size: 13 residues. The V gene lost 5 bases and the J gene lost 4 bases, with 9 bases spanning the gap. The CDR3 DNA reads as TGTGCCAGCAGTGGTAGTCTGAATCAGCCCCAGCATTTT. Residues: CASSGSLNQPQHF.

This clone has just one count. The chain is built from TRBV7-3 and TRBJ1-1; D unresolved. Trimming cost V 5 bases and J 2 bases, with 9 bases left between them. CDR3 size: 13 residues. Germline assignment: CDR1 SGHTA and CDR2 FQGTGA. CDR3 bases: TGTGCCAGCAGCCCAACTACCAACACTGAAGCTTTCTTT. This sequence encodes CASSPTTNTEAFF.

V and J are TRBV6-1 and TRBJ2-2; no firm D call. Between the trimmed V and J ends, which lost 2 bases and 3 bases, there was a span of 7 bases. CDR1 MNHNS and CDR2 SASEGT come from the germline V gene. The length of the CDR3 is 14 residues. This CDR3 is CASSELPYTGELFF. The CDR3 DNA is TGTGCCAGCAGTGAACTCCCCTACACCGGGGAGCTGTTTTTT.

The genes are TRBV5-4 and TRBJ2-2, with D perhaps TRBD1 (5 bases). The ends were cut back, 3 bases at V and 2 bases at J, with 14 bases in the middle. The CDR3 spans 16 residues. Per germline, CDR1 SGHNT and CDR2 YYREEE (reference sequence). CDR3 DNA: TGTGCCAGCAGCTCGGGCCTCGACAGAAACACCGGGGAGCTGTTTTTT. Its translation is CASSSGLDRNTGELFF.

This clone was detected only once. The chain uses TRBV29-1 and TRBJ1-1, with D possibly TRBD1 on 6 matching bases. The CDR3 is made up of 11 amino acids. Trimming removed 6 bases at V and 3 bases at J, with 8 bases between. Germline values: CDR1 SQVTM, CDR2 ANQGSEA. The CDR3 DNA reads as TGCAGCGTGGACAGTTACACTGAAGCTTTCTTT. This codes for CSVDSYTEAFF.

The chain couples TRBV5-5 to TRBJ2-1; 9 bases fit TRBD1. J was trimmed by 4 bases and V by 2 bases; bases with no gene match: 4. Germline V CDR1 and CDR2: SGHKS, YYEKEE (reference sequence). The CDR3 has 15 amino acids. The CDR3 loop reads CASSFGDRVYNEQFF. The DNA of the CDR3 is TGTGCCAGCAGCTTTGGGGACAGGGTATACAATGAGCAGTTCTTC.

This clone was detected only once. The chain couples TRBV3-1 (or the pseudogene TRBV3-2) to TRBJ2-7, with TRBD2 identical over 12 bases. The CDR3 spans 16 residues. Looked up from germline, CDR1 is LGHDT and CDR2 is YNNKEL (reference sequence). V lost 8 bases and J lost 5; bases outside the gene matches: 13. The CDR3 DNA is TGTGCCAGCCAGGTGAGCACTAGCGGGAGGCCCGACGAGCAGTACTTC. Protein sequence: CASQVSTSGRPDEQYF.

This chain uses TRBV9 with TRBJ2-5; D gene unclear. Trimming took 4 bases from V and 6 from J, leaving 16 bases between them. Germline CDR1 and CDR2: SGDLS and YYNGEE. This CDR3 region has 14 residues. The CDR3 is CASSPEQVDKTQYF. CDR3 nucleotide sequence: TGTGCCAGCAGCCCCGAACAAGTTGACAAGACCCAGTACTTC.

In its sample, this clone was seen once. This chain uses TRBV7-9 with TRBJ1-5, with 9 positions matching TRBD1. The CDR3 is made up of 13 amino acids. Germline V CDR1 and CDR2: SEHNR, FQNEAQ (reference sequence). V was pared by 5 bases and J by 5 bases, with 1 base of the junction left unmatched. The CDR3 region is CASSRTGDQPQHF. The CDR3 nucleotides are TGTGCCAGCAGCCGGACAGGGGATCAGCCCCAGCATTTT. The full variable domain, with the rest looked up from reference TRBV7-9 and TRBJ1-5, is DTGVSQNPRHKITKRGQNVTFRCDPISEHNRLYWYRQTLGQGPEFLTYFQNEAQLEKSRLLSDRFSAERPKGSFSTLEIQRTEQGDSAMYLCASSRTGDQPQHFGDGTRLSIL.

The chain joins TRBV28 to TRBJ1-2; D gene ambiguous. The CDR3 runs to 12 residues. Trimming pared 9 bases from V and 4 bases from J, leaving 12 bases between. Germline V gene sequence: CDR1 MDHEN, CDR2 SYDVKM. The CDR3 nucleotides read TGTGCCAGTAAGCGAGAGATCTATGGCTACACCTTC. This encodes CASKREIYGYTF.

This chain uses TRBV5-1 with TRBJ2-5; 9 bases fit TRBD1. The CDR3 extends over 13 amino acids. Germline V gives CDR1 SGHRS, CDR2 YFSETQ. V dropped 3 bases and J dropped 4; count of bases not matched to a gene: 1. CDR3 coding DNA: TGCGCCAGCAGCTCACAGGGGGCAGAGACCCAGTACTTC. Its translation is CASSSQGAETQYF.

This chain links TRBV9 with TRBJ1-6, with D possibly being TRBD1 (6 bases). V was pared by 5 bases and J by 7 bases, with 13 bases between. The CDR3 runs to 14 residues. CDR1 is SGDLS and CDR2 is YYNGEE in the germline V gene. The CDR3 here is CASRNTGRNSPLHF. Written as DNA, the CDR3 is TGTGCCAGCAGGAATACAGGGCGGAATTCACCCCTCCACTTT.

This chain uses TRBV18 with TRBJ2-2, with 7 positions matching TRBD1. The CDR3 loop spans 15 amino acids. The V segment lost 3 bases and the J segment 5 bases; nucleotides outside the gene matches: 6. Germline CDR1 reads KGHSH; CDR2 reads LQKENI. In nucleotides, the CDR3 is TGTGCCAGCTCACCTCGGGACAGACAAACCGGGGAGCTGTTTTTT. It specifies CASSPRDRQTGELFF.

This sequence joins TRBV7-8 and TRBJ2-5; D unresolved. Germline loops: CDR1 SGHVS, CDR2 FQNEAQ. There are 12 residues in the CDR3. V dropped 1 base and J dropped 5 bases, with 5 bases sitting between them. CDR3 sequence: CASSLVGETQYF. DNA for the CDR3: TGTGCCAGCAGCTTAGTCGGGGAGACCCAGTACTTC. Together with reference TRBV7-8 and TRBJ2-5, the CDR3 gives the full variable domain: GAGVSQSPRYKVAKRGQDVALRCDPISGHVSLFWYQQALGQGPEFLTYFQNEAQLDKSGLPSDRFFAERPEGSVSTLKIQRTQQEDSAVYLCASSLVGETQYFGPGTRLLVL.

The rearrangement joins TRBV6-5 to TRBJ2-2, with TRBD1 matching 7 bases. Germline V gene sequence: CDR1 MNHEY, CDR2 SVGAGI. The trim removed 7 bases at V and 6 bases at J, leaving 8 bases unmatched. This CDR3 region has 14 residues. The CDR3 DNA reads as TGTGCCAGCACCCCCACAGGGGCGCCCGGGGAGCTGTTTTTT. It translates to CASTPTGAPGELFF.

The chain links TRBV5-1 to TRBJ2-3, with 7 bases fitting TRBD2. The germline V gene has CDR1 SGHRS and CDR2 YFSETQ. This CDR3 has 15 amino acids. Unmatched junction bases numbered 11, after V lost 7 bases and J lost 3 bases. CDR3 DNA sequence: TGCGCCAGCTCCTCCCTCTGGGGGGGAACAGATACGCAGTATTTT. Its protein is CASSSLWGGTDTQYF.

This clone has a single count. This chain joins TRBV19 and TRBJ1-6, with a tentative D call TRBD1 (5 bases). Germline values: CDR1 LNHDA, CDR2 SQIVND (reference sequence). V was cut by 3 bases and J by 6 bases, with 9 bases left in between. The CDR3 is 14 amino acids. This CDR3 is CASSIAGPNSPLHF. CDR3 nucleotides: TGTGCCAGTAGTATTGCGGGACCTAATTCACCCCTCCACTTT. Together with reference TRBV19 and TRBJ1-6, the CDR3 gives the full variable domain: DGGITQSPKYLFRKEGQNVTLSCEQNLNHDAMYWYRQDPGQGLRLIYYSQIVNDFQKGDIAEGYSVSREKKESFPLTVTSAQKNPTAFYLCASSIAGPNSPLHFGNGTRLTVT.

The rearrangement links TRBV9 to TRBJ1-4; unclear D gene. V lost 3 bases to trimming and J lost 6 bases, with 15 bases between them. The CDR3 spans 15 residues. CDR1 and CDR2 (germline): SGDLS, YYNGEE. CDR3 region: CASSARQGGYEKLFF. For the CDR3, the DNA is TGTGCCAGCAGCGCCCGACAAGGAGGGTATGAAAAACTGTTTTTT.

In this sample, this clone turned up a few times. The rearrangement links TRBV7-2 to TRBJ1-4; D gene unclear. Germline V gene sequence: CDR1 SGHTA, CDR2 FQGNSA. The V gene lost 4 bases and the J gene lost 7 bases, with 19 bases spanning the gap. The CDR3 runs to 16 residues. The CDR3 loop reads CASSYTTPWRGEKLFF. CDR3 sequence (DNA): TGTGCCAGCAGCTATACCACGCCCTGGCGAGGTGAAAAACTGTTTTTT.

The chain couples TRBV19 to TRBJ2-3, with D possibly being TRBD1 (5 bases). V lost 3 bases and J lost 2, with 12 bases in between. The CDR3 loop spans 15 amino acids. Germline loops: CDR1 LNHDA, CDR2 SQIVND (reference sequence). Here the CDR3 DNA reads TGTGCCAGTAGTATTGGGGCAGGCCCCACAGATACGCAGTATTTT. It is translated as CASSIGAGPTDTQYF.

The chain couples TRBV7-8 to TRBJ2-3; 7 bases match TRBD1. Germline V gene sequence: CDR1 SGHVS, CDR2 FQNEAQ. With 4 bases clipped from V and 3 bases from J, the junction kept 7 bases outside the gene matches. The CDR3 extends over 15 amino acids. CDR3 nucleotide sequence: TGTGCCAGCAGCTCACAACACAGGGGTACAGATACGCAGTATTTT. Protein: CASSSQHRGTDTQYF.

The CDR3 here is CASSLMGGSPLHF. In nucleotides, the CDR3 is TGTGCCAGCAGTTTGATGGGAGGGTCACCCCTCCACTTT. This chain joins TRBV12-3 or TRBV12-4 and TRBJ1-6; D is ambiguous. The V end was cut by 3 bases, the J end by 10 bases, with 10 bases between. This CDR3 spans 13 amino acids.